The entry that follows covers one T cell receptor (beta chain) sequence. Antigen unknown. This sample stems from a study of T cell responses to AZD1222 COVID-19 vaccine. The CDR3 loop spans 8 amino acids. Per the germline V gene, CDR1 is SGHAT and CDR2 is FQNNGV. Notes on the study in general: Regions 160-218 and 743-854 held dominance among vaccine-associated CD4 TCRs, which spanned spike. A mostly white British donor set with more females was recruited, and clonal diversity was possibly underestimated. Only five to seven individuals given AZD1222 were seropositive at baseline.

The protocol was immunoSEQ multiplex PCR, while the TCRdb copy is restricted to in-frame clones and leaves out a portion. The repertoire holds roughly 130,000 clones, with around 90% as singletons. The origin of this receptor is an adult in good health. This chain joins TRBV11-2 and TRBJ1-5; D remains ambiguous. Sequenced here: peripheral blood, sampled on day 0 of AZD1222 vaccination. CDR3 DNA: TGTAGCAATCAGCCCCAGCATTTT. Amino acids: CSNQPQHF.